These 29 T cell receptor beta chains came from one sample sequenced in a study of CD8+CD57+ T cells in acquired aplastic anemia. CDR3 and TCR beta VDJ profiling relied on a genomic DNA template. TCRdb redid the calling of the reads with MiXCR, one entry per CDR3 protein. This sample carries 150,000 to 200,000 distinct CDR3 sequences, 64% of them seen once, and the ten largest clones take more than 45%. The sequenced material came from sorted CD4+, CD8+, or CD8+CD57+ T cells (not recorded which) from PBMCs. The receptor source for this set is a human donor with severe aplastic anemia or a healthy control (not recorded which).

The chain recombines TRBV5-1 with TRBJ2-7; 7 bases fit TRBD1. From germline, CDR1 is SGHRS and CDR2 YFSETQ. Germline trimming cut 1 base from V and 4 bases from J; bases unmatched to any gene: 11. The CDR3 consists of 16 residues. CDR3 in DNA: TGCGCCAGCAGCTTGAACCGGGACAGAGAGTGGTACGAGCAGTACTTC. The encoded protein is CASSLNRDREWYEQYF.

This sequence joins TRBV7-2 and TRBJ2-1; D is unresolved. Trimming removed 1 base at V and 10 bases at J, with 17 bases between. Per germline, CDR1 SGHTA and CDR2 FQGNSA. This CDR3 spans 15 amino acids. The CDR3 DNA follows: TGTGCCAGCAGCTTAGGGCGAATCTCAGCCCTGGAGCAGTTCTTC. Translating gives CASSLGRISALEQFF.

The gene calls are TRBV2 and TRBJ1-2, with TRBD1 as a possible D gene (6 bases). CDR1 is SNHLY and CDR2 is FYNNEI in the germline V gene. Trimming left V 6 bases short and J 6 bases short, with 26 bases between. This CDR3 contains 17 residues. The CDR3 DNA reads as TGTGCCAGCAGCTTTAAGGCGACAGAATCCAAGGGGGATGGCTACACCTTC. As protein: CASSFKATESKGDGYTF.

This clonotype was counted between two and nine times. The chain carries TRBV5-1 and TRBJ1-2; TRBD1 aligns across 7 bases. This CDR3 comprises 14 residues. Germline assignment: CDR1 SGHRS and CDR2 YFSETQ. V trimming: 4 bases; J trimming: 0 bases; junction bases outside the gene matches: 3. The CDR3 region has the DNA TGCGCCAGCAGCCTTGGACAGGCTAACTATGGCTACACCTTC. Translating it yields CASSLGQANYGYTF.

The table lists this clonotype with a few counts. This may arise from a read error, as a much more abundant clone is one base away. The rearrangement joins TRBV5-1 to TRBJ1-2; a weak D match, TRBD1 (5 bases). The germline gives CDR1 SGHRS, CDR2 YFSETQ. Trimming left V 8 bases short and J 5 bases short, with 16 bases between. This CDR3 region has 13 residues. The CDR3 protein is CASTLSRDYGYTF. CDR3 nucleotide sequence: TGCGCCAGTACCCTAAGCAGGGATTATGGCTACACCTTC.

This rearrangement joins TRBV5-1 to TRBJ2-1; D might be TRBD2 (6 bases). This CDR3 contains 15 residues. The germline V gene has CDR1 SGHRS and CDR2 YFSETQ. V lost 1 base to trimming and J lost 6 bases, with 14 bases between them. Written as DNA, the CDR3 is TGCGCCAGCAGCTTGAGTGCGGGGTCGGTCAATGAGCAGTTCTTC. This codes for CASSLSAGSVNEQFF.

The chain links TRBV7-3 to TRBJ1-1; the D gene is possibly TRBD1 (6 bases). The CDR3 sequence is 18 residues long. Trimming removed 2 bases at V and 4 bases at J, with 23 bases between. Germline CDR1 reads SGHTA; CDR2 reads FQGTGA. The CDR3 is CASSLPAVRGDEGTEAFF. The CDR3 DNA follows: TGTGCCAGCAGCTTACCCGCTGTTAGGGGGGATGAGGGCACTGAAGCTTTCTTT.

The rearrangement uses TRBV19 and TRBJ1-4, with 7 nucleotides matching TRBD1. This CDR3 has 15 amino acids. Germline V gene lookup returns CDR1 LNHDA and CDR2 SQIVND (reference sequence). After removal of 5 bases from V and 0 bases from J, the junction contained 3 bases not matched to a gene. In DNA, the CDR3 is TGTGCCAGTAGTTTACAGGGGACAACTAATGAAAAACTGTTTTTT. Translating gives CASSLQGTTNEKLFF.

There are many counts of this clonotype. The chain joins TRBV7-6 to TRBJ2-1; no reliable D call. Deletions cut 10 bases from V and 0 bases from J, with 10 bases between. CDR3 length: 13 amino acids. Germline V gene sequence: CDR1 SGHVS, CDR2 FNYEAQ. CDR3 DNA: TGTGCCACTGGGGTCAGCTCCTACAATGAGCAGTTCTTC. Translated, it gives CATGVSSYNEQFF.

The chain has TRBV7-8 and TRBJ2-3; 13 bases align to TRBD2. This CDR3 has 17 amino acids. The V gene's germline CDR1 is SGHVS and CDR2 FQNEAQ. Losses at the gene ends were 0 bases for V and 8 bases for J; bases not matched to a gene: 8. CDR3 nucleotide sequence: TGTGCCAGCAGCTTAGCGCGACTAGCGGGGGGCTATGGTACGCAGTATTTT. Translating gives CASSLARLAGGYGTQYF.

This clonotype was picked up many times. V and J are TRBV12-3 or TRBV12-4 and TRBJ2-7; 8 positions agree with TRBD1. J lost 5 bases, V lost 8 bases, and 8 bases had no gene match. The CDR3 consists of 13 residues. The CDR3 here is CASLEDRDHEQYF. CDR3 DNA: TGTGCCAGCTTAGAGGACAGGGACCACGAGCAGTACTTC.

Concerning this clonotype: The junction departs from the called germline gene at one end, perhaps through a read error. The V and J genes are TRBV11-3 and TRBJ1-6, with unresolved D. The CDR3 has 12 residues. Germline lookup yields CDR1 SGHNT and CDR2 YENEEA. In nucleotides, the CDR3 is TGTGCCAGCAGCTACGGGCATTCACCCCTCCACTTC. Translation gives CASSYGHSPLHF.

V and J are TRBV4-1 and TRBJ2-7; D uncertain. This CDR3 spans 14 amino acids. Trimming left V 0 bases short and J 2 bases short, with 8 bases between. In germline, CDR1 is MGHRA, CDR2 YSYEKL. Written as DNA, the CDR3 is TGCGCCAGCAGCCAAGAGCCCCTAACCTACGAGCAGTACTTC. Encoded protein: CASSQEPLTYEQYF.

The chain joins TRBV4-1 to TRBJ2-6; no firm D call. CDR3 length equals 12 residues. The germline V and J ends were trimmed by 3 bases and 3 bases, with 0 bases remaining between them. Germline CDR1 reads MGHRA; CDR2 reads YSYEKL. For the CDR3, the DNA is TGCGCCAGCAGCCATGGGGCCAACGTCCTGACTTTC. Its protein is CASSHGANVLTF.

The chain uses TRBV4-2 and TRBJ2-5; D unresolved. The CDR3 runs 15 residues. From germline, CDR1 is LGHNA and CDR2 YNFKEQ. Trimming left V 0 bases short and J 1 base short, with 9 bases between. The CDR3: CASSQEANGQETQYF. CDR3 nucleotides: TGTGCCAGCAGCCAAGAGGCCAACGGCCAAGAGACCCAGTACTTC.

The CDR3 DNA follows: TGTGCCAGCACTAGAAATCTCGGACTAGCGGACTCCTACGAGCAGTACTTC. It specifies CASTRNLGLADSYEQYF. The chain uses TRBV2 and TRBJ2-7; 10 nucleotides line up with TRBD2. The CDR3 has 17 residues. Germline CDR1 reads SNHLY; CDR2 reads FYNNEI. V lost 7 bases and J lost 0; bases outside the gene matches: 12.

This clonotype was recorded a few times. The chain uses TRBV11-2 and TRBJ2-7; D remains unclear. V shed 0 bases and J shed 4 bases, with 7 bases lying between them. CDR3 length equals 13 residues. In germline, CDR1 is SGHAT, CDR2 FQNNGV. This CDR3 is CASSLEPLYEQYF. As DNA, the CDR3 is TGTGCCAGCAGCTTAGAACCCCTTTACGAGCAGTACTTC.

The chain carries TRBV20-1 and TRBJ2-5; D gene unclear. The germline gives CDR1 DFQATT, CDR2 SNEGSKA (reference sequence). V lost 6 bases to trimming and J lost 5 bases, with 7 bases between them. The CDR3 contains 10 residues. The CDR3 protein is CSATDETQYF. CDR3 DNA: TGCAGTGCCACGGACGAGACCCAGTACTTC.

The chain couples TRBV2 to TRBJ2-3; the D is unclear. V shed 5 bases and J shed 7 bases, with 13 bases lying between them. The CDR3 is made up of 13 amino acids. Germline CDR1 and CDR2: SNHLY and FYNNEI. For the CDR3, the DNA is TGTGCCAGCAGTCTTAGCACCCTACATACGCAGTATTTT. Protein product: CASSLSTLHTQYF.

To note about this clonotype: One end of the junction fails to match germline, which may point to a read error. The gene calls are TRBV5-1 and TRBJ2-2, with TRBD2 as a possible D gene (6 bases). CDR1 and CDR2 (germline): SGHRS, YFSETQ. The CDR3 is 15 amino acids. The CDR3 loop reads CASSLVAGNAGELFF. The CDR3, as DNA: TGTGCCAGCAGCTTGGTGGCGGGAAATGCCGGGGAGCTGTTTTTT.

The rearrangement joins TRBV2 to TRBJ1-1; D ambiguous. CDR1 and CDR2 (germline): SNHLY, FYNNEI. The CDR3 contains 13 residues. V lost 7 bases to trimming and J lost 1 base, with 10 bases between them. CDR3 nucleotide sequence: TGTGCCAGCACCACCTCAGAGAACACTGAAGCTTTCTTT. It codes for CASTTSENTEAFF.

This clonotype was observed many times. The V and J genes are TRBV18 and TRBJ2-7, with D hard to call. The germline gives CDR1 KGHSH, CDR2 LQKENI. Trimming cost V 0 bases and J 4 bases, with 13 bases left between them. CDR3 size: 15 residues. The CDR3 bases are TGTGCCAGCTCACCACCGATGACCCAATCTTACGAGCAGTACTTC. Translating it yields CASSPPMTQSYEQYF.

The genes are TRBV20-1 and TRBJ2-1; no clear D gene. The V gene lost 7 bases and the J gene lost 0 bases, with 10 bases spanning the gap. The CDR3 runs to 13 residues. Germline V gives CDR1 DFQATT, CDR2 SNEGSKA (reference sequence). This CDR3 is CSEGRSSYNEQFF. The CDR3 nucleotides read TGCAGTGAAGGCAGGAGCTCCTACAATGAGCAGTTCTTC.

The J gene is TRBJ1-1, the V gene TRBV2, with a tentative D call TRBD1 (5 bases). This CDR3 comprises 15 residues. Germline loops: CDR1 SNHLY, CDR2 FYNNEI. V lost 0 bases and J lost 4, with 12 bases in between. This CDR3 reads CASSEAGRGSTEAFF. As DNA, the CDR3 is TGTGCCAGCAGTGAAGCCGGGAGGGGCAGCACTGAAGCTTTCTTT.

DNA for the CDR3: TGTGCCAGCAGCTTAGGCAGAAACTTTGAAGCTTTCTTT. Protein sequence: CASSLGRNFEAFF. V usage is TRBV7-9 and J usage is TRBJ1-1; D is uncertain. Trimming cost V 1 base and J 7 bases, with 10 bases left between them. Germline V gene lookup returns CDR1 SEHNR and CDR2 FQNEAQ (reference sequence). The CDR3 extends over 13 amino acids.

This clonotype was counted once. The chain joins TRBV20-1 to TRBJ1-6, with 10 bases that match TRBD1. Trimming cost V 0 bases and J 7 bases; bases outside gene matches: 6. CDR1 and CDR2 (germline): DFQATT, SNEGSKA (reference sequence). This CDR3 contains 16 residues. The CDR3 DNA follows: TGCAGTGCTAGAGAGGGACAGGGGATTCGGAATTCACCCCTCCACTTT. It specifies CSAREGQGIRNSPLHF.

The chain links TRBV7-9 to TRBJ1-6; the D gene is possibly TRBD1 (6 bases). V was trimmed by 5 bases and J by 6 bases, leaving 14 bases between them. The CDR3 sequence is 15 residues long. The V gene's germline CDR1 is SEHNR and CDR2 FQNEAQ (reference sequence). The CDR3 sequence is CASSPSGTSNSPLHF. For the CDR3, the DNA is TGTGCCAGCAGCCCCTCCGGGACATCTAATTCACCCCTCCACTTT. The full variable domain, completed using reference TRBV7-9 and TRBJ1-6, is DTGVSQNPRHKITKRGQNVTFRCDPISEHNRLYWYRQTLGQGPEFLTYFQNEAQLEKSRLLSDRFSAERPKGSFSTLEIQRTEQGDSAMYLCASSPSGTSNSPLHFGNGTRLTVT.

The CDR3 DNA follows: TGTGCCAGCAGCGGGGACCTCTGGGAGCAGTACTTC. Amino acid sequence: CASSGDLWEQYF. The V gene is TRBV4-2, the J gene TRBJ2-7; D possibly uses TRBD1 or TRBD2 (5 bases each). CDR3 length: 12 residues. Looked up from germline, CDR1 is LGHNA and CDR2 is YNFKEQ. The ends were cut back, 5 bases at V and 7 bases at J, with 12 bases in the middle.

This sequence joins TRBV7-9 and TRBJ1-2; D uncertain. This CDR3 spans 15 amino acids. The ends were cut back, 1 base at V and 4 bases at J, with 13 bases in the middle. In germline, CDR1 is SEHNR, CDR2 FQNEAQ (reference sequence). The DNA of the CDR3 is TGTGCCAGCAGCTTAGATCTGGGTACGAGCTATGGCTACACCTTC. Amino acid sequence: CASSLDLGTSYGYTF.